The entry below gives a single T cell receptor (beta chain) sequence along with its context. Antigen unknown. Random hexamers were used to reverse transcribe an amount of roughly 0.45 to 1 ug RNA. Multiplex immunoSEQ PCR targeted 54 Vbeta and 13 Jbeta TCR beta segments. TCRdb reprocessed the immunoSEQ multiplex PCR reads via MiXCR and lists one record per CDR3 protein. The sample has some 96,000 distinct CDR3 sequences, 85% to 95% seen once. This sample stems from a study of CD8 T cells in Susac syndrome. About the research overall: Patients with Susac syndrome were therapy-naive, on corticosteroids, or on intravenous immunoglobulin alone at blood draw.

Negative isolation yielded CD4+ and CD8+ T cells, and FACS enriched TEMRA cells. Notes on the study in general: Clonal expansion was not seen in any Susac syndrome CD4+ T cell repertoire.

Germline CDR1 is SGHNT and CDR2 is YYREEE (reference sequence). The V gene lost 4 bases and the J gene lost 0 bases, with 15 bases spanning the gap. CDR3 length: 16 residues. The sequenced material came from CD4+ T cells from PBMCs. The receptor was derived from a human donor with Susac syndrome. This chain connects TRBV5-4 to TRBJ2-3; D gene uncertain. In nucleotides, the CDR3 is TGTGCCAGCAGCGCCTACCGACTCGATAGCACAGATACGCAGTATTTT. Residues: CASSAYRLDSTDTQYF.